Listed below are T cell receptor beta chains from one sample, sequenced in a study of response to subunit inactivated influenza vaccine. TCRdb fed the RT-PCR reads into MiXCR, producing one record per CDR3 protein. In the table there are approximately 570,000 distinct CDR3 sequences, 7.6% of which are singletons. Sequenced material: PBMCs from blood, taken approximately 25 months after vaccination. The receptors originated from a man between 45 and 75 years old who received an inactivated influenza vaccine. Each CDR3 is given with its conserved first and last residue. D genes are given only for firm matches. Clone size appears in some rows only: once, few, many, or a class for an expanded clone.

v_call	d_call	clone_size	j_call	cdr3_nt	cdr3_aa
TRBV10-3	NA	NA	TRBJ2-1	TGTGCCATCAGGAACTGGTACAATGAGCAGTTCTTC	CAIRNWYNEQFF
TRBV29-1	NA	many	TRBJ2-3	TGCAGCGTTGAAGTTCGTTCGCCCTCCCCTCGCGGGGTGAAAGATACGCAGTATTTT	CSVEVRSPSPRGVKDTQYF
TRBV29-1	TRBD1	NA	TRBJ2-7	TGCAGCGTGACCGGACAGGGGCTCTACGAGCAGTACTTC	CSVTGQGLYEQYF
TRBV7-8	NA	many	TRBJ2-7	TGTGCCAGCAGCTTATTGGGTTCCTACGAGCAGTACTTC	CASSLLGSYEQYF
TRBV20-1	NA	NA	TRBJ2-2	TGCAGTGCTAGACAGGGTGACGGGGAGCTGTTTTTT	CSARQGDGELFF
TRBV5-6	NA	few	TRBJ2-7	TGTGCCAGCAGCTCTGGTGTAGCGCTAGCTCACCTGGAGCAGTACTTC	CASSSGVALAHLEQYF
TRBV6-2/TRBV6-3	TRBD1	NA	TRBJ1-2	TGTGCCAGCAGCACCGGGACAGCAGGCTTCGGCTATGGCTACACCTTC	CASSTGTAGFGYGYTF
TRBV15	TRBD2	NA	TRBJ2-1	TGTGCCACCAGAAACCCGGGACTAGTGGCCAATGAGCAGTTCTTC	CATRNPGLVANEQFF
TRBV29-1	TRBD1	few	TRBJ1-1	TGCAGCGTTGAGGGACAGGGGTGGAACACTGAAGCTTTCTTT	CSVEGQGWNTEAFF
TRBV20-1	NA	few	TRBJ2-7	TGCAGTGCTAGACCCTACTCGCGGGGTCCCTACGAGCAGTACTTC	CSARPYSRGPYEQYF
TRBV4-1	NA	NA	TRBJ1-1	TGCGCCAGCAGCCAAGATCTGGCACCCTCCGTTTTGAACACTGAAGCTTTCTTT	CASSQDLAPSVLNTEAFF
TRBV4-2	NA	many	TRBJ2-1	TGTGCCAGCAGCCCTCCGGGACCGCCCGGGACCGTGAGCTCCTACAATGAGCAGTTCTTC	CASSPPGPPGTVSSYNEQFF
TRBV2	TRBD1	few	TRBJ1-1	TGTGCCAGCAGGCTGACAGGGGCCACTGAAGCTTTCTTT	CASRLTGATEAFF
TRBV6-2/TRBV6-3	TRBD2	NA	TRBJ2-4	TGTGCCAGCAGTTACCCACTAGCGGGAGCCAAAAACATTCAGTACTTC	CASSYPLAGAKNIQYF
TRBV5-1	NA	few	TRBJ2-2	TGCGCCAGCAGCCTGGAGACAGTACCTCTCACCGGGGAGCTGTTTTTT	CASSLETVPLTGELFF
TRBV7-2	NA	NA	TRBJ2-7	TGTGCCAGCAGCTTAGCCTTCGGCTCCTACGAGCAGTACTTC	CASSLAFGSYEQYF
TRBV12-3/TRBV12-4	TRBD2	NA	TRBJ2-1	TGTGCCAGCAGTGGCCCTAGCGGGGGGGCGGGTGAGCAGTTCTTC	CASSGPSGGAGEQFF
TRBV3-1	TRBD1	few	TRBJ2-5	TGTGCCAGCAACAAGGCAGGGGGTGAGACCCAGTACTTC	CASNKAGGETQYF
TRBV29-1	NA	NA	TRBJ1-2	TGCAGCGTTTTGGACAGTCCTGGTGGCTACACCTTC	CSVLDSPGGYTF
TRBV6-2/TRBV6-3	NA	NA	TRBJ2-7	TGTGCCAGCAGTTACGCTGCTAGTACCTACGAGCAGTACTTC	CASSYAASTYEQYF
TRBV10-3	NA	NA	TRBJ1-4	TGTGCCATCAGTGACGGGTCCGGGACCCTAAATGAAAAACTGTTTTTT	CAISDGSGTLNEKLFF
TRBV20-1	NA	NA	TRBJ1-1	TGCAGTGCCGAGACAGGTTTGAACACTGAAGCTTTCTTT	CSAETGLNTEAFF
TRBV6-2/TRBV6-3	NA	NA	TRBJ1-3	TGTGCCAGCAACGAGGACTCACACTCTGGAAACACCATATATTTT	CASNEDSHSGNTIYF
TRBV7-2	TRBD1	few	TRBJ2-2	TGTGCCAGCAGCGTGAGACAGGGGTATCGTTCCGGGGAGCTGTTTTTT	CASSVRQGYRSGELFF
TRBV20-1	NA	NA	TRBJ2-7	TGCAGTGCTAGAGGACAGGTTAGCGCCTACGAGCAGTACTTC	CSARGQVSAYEQYF
TRBV27	NA	many	TRBJ2-2	TGTGCCAGCAGTTTTTTGGGAGGACATAACACCGGGGAGCTGTTTTTT	CASSFLGGHNTGELFF
TRBV16	NA	NA	TRBJ1-2	TGTGCCAGCAGCCCGGGGGGGCACAACGGCTACACCTTC	CASSPGGHNGYTF
TRBV30	TRBD2	NA	TRBJ2-1	TGTGCCTGGAGCGGGACTAGCGGGAGACCGCTCTACAATGAGCAGTTCTTC	CAWSGTSGRPLYNEQFF
TRBV7-9	TRBD2	NA	TRBJ2-7	TGTGCCAGCCGACGGGATAGCGGGAGGGCCGGGAGCTACGAGCAGTACTTC	CASRRDSGRAGSYEQYF
TRBV20-1	NA	many	TRBJ2-2	TGCAGTGCAAGAGGACTACAGAACACCGGGGAGCTGTTTTTT	CSARGLQNTGELFF
TRBV5-1	TRBD1	once	TRBJ2-3	TGCTCCAGCACCCTCGGGACAGTGAGCACAGATACGCAGTATTTT	CSSTLGTVSTDTQYF
TRBV7-2	TRBD1	few	TRBJ2-7	TGTGCCAGCAGCTCGCAGGGACAGATCTACGAGCAGTACTTC	CASSSQGQIYEQYF
TRBV12-3/TRBV12-4	NA	few	TRBJ1-5	TGTGCCAGCAGTTTTCAGGGCCGAGGGAGCCAGCCCCAGCATTTT	CASSFQGRGSQPQHF
TRBV15	NA	many	TRBJ1-5	TGTGCCACCAGTCAGGACAGATTGAGCAATCAGCCCCAGCATTTT	CATSQDRLSNQPQHF
TRBV2	NA	NA	TRBJ2-7	TGTGCCAGCTACAGAGGGTACGAGCAGTACTTC	CASYRGYEQYF
TRBV7-9	TRBD1	many	TRBJ2-4	TGTGCCAGCAGCTCTACTACAGGGGTTGGCATTCAGTACTTC	CASSSTTGVGIQYF
TRBV28	TRBD2	NA	TRBJ2-7	TGTGCCAGCAGTTTAACGGGAGGGGTCCACGAGCAGTACTTC	CASSLTGGVHEQYF
TRBV4-3	TRBD1	NA	TRBJ2-3	TGCGCCAGCAGCCAAGAAGGCACAGGGGGCCCAGAGACGCAGTATTTT	CASSQEGTGGPETQYF
TRBV6-4	NA	many	TRBJ2-2	TGTGCCAGCAGTGACCCACTCACCGGGGAGCTGTTTTTT	CASSDPLTGELFF
TRBV20-1	NA	NA	TRBJ2-2	TGCAGTGTCAGGGGACAGAACACCGGGGAGCTGTTTTTT	CSVRGQNTGELFF
TRBV12-3/TRBV12-4	NA	many	TRBJ2-2	TGTGCCACCGCGAACACCGGGGAGCTGTTTTTT	CATANTGELFF
TRBV29-1	NA	NA	TRBJ2-3	TGCAGCGTCTCAGACAGATCCACAGATACGCAGTATTTT	CSVSDRSTDTQYF
TRBV2	NA	many	TRBJ1-1	TGTGCCAGCAGTGGCGGACTGAACACTGAAGCTTTCTTT	CASSGGLNTEAFF
TRBV5-1	NA	few	TRBJ2-7	TGCGCCAGCAGCTTGGAGGCCACCGGTTTGGACGAGCAGTACTTC	CASSLEATGLDEQYF
TRBV7-2	NA	few	TRBJ1-5	TGTGCCAGCAGCCCACCGCCAGGGAATAATCAGCCCCAGCATTTT	CASSPPPGNNQPQHF
TRBV4-3	NA	NA	TRBJ2-3	TGCGCCAGCCGCATGGGGGGTCCGGGAGATACGCAGTATTTT	CASRMGGPGDTQYF
TRBV20-1	TRBD1	NA	TRBJ1-1	TGCAGTGCAAGGGACAGTAACCGAGCTTTCTTT	CSARDSNRAFF
TRBV5-5	TRBD1	few	TRBJ1-2	TGTGCCAGCAGCTCGGGTACGACAGGGGCCCACTATGGCTACACCTTC	CASSSGTTGAHYGYTF
TRBV7-8	TRBD1	many	TRBJ2-4	TGTGCCAGCAGCCGCCCCCGGACAGGGCCGCACATTCAGTACTTC	CASSRPRTGPHIQYF
TRBV20-1	NA	many	TRBJ2-5	TGCAGTGCTAGAGCATCACAGGGACACTGGTACTTC	CSARASQGHWYF
TRBV24-1	NA	NA	TRBJ2-3	TGTGCCACCAGTGATTTGCAACTTGGCACAGATACGCAGTATTTT	CATSDLQLGTDTQYF
TRBV29-1	NA	many	TRBJ2-1	TGCAGCGTTGATGGCGGAACGACTACCAATGAGCAGTTCTTC	CSVDGGTTTNEQFF
TRBV4-1	NA	many	TRBJ2-7	TGCGCCAGCAGCCAAGTCTCGGCAGGGGCTTCCTACGAGCAGTACTTC	CASSQVSAGASYEQYF
TRBV6-1	NA	NA	TRBJ1-3	TGTGCCAGCAGTGAACCAGGAACTGGAAACACCATATATTTT	CASSEPGTGNTIYF
TRBV7-9	NA	many	TRBJ2-3	TGTGCCAGCAGCTTACCCCCTGAGGGCACAGATACGCAGTATTTT	CASSLPPEGTDTQYF
TRBV12-3/TRBV12-4	NA	many	TRBJ2-7	TGTGCCAGCAGTCCTCAGGGGTGGCGGTACGAGCAGTACTTC	CASSPQGWRYEQYF
TRBV5-1	TRBD2	many	TRBJ2-1	TGCGCCAGCAGCTTGCGCCTAGCGGGTGGAGATGAGCAGTTCTTC	CASSLRLAGGDEQFF
TRBV20-1	TRBD2	many	TRBJ2-1	TGCAGTGTTGTTTCCGGGACTAGCGGGGGGGCGCAGAATGAGCAGTTCTTC	CSVVSGTSGGAQNEQFF
TRBV7-2	NA	NA	TRBJ1-2	TGTGCCAGCAGCTTATTTGGGGGGCGAGGAGGCTATGGCTACACCTTC	CASSLFGGRGGYGYTF
TRBV7-2	NA	NA	TRBJ2-7	TGTGCCAGCAGCGGCACCGGGGTGGCATACGAGCAGTACTTC	CASSGTGVAYEQYF